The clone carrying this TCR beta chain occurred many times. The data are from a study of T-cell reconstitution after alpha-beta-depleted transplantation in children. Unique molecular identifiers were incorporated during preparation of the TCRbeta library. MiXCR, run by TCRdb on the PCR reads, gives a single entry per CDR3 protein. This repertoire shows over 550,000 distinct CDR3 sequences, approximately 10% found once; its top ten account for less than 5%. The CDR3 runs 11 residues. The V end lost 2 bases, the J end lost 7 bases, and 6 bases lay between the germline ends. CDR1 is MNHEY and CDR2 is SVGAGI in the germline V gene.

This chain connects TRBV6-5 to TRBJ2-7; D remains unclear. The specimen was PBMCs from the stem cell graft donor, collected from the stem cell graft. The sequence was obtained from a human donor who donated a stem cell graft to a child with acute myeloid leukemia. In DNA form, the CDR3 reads TGTGCCAGCAGTTACGTGGGTGAGCAGTACTTC. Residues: CASSYVGEQYF.